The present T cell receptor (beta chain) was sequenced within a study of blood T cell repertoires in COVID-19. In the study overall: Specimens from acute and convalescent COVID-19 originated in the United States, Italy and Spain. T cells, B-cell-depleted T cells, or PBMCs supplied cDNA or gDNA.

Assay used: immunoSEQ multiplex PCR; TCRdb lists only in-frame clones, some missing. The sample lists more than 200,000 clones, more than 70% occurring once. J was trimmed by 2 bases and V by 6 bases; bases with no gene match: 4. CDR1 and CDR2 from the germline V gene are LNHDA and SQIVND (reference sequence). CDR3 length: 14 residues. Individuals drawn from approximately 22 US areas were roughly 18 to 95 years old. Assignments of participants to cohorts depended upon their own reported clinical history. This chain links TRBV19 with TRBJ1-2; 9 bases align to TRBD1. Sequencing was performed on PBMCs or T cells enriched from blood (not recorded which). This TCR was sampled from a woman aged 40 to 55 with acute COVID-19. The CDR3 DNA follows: TGTGCCAGTAGGGAGGGACAGGGCAACTATGGCTACACCTTC. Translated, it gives CASREGQGNYGYTF.